The sequence of this T cell receptor beta chain was determined in a study of CD8 T cells in Susac syndrome (dated by TCRdb to about 2019). General notes on the study: The study used repertoire sequencing to test whether antigen drove CD8+ T cell activation and differentiation in Susac syndrome. Clonality of the CD8+ T cell repertoire was compared between over ten healthy donors, about 14 Susac syndrome patients and approximately 16 multiple sclerosis patients.

Peripheral blood CD8+ and CD4+ T cells from healthy donors, Susac syndrome patients and multiple sclerosis patients were profiled by high-throughput TCR beta sequencing. The healthy donors served as controls matched for age and sex. Bulk CD8+ and CD4+ T cells were purified by magnetic negative isolation, while CD8+ TEMRA cells were enriched using FACS. Blood was drawn into EDTA tubes, processed within 24 hours, and PBMCs were isolated by density gradient centrifugation. PBMCs intended for TCR sequencing were cryopreserved in liquid nitrogen and thawed later in a water bath at 37 degrees C. The sorted or isolated CD4+, CD8+ and CD8+ TEMRA cells had a purity of 90% or higher. RNA was extracted with the RNeasy kit and about 0.5 to 1 ug was reverse transcribed using random hexamers. The immunoSEQ multiplex PCR assay, which covers 54 Vbeta and 13 Jbeta segments, was used to amplify TCR beta CDR3 regions. PCR amplification bias was corrected using a synthetic template baseline for primer optimization and computational correction. The paper's data handling went like this. Only productive sequences were kept, with reads annotated to V, D and J genes according to IMGT and analyzed in immunoSEQ Analyzer. To calculate clonality, Shannon entropy was normalized by log2 of the number of productive unique sequences and then subtracted from one. For each patient and control, public and private clones were evaluated among the 100 most prevalent clones. Susac-specific clones were defined as absent from healthy and MS cohorts, over a thousand published viral clones and other ImmuneACCESS disease sequences. TCRdb handled the public reads itself, with Q25 trimming in fastp and clone calling in MiXCR, and kept productive beta chains. Rows merge per CDR3 protein into single entries with the most common DNA and genes. Clone size and V and J calls follow TCRdb, not the original study. The sample table shows around 45,000 distinct CDR3 sequences, and 80% to 95% are seen once. 0.5% to 0.55% of the sample belongs to the ten largest clones.

About this clonotype: Its antigen is still unknown. No base-level quality is on record; no much larger clone is a single base apart.

V drops 3 bases and J drops 4 bases, leaving 25 bases in between. CDR1 and CDR2 are read off the germline V gene (reference sequence) as LNHNV and YYDKDF. The CDR3, from cysteine to phenylalanine, totals 19 residues. Of all the DNA, just the CDR3 is kept, 57 bases in frame from base 1. Overall study results and their limits: The number of individuals in the TCR sequencing and HLA analysis was recognized as being relatively small.

Sequenced material: CD8+ T cells from PBMCs. The origin of this receptor is a human donor in good health. The sequence is built from TRBV15 and TRBJ2-1; the D gene is possibly TRBD2, with 6 bases matching. In nucleotides, the sequence is TGTGCCACCAGCAGGCGGCCGGGAGCGCTACCCCGAGGGTACAATGAGCAGTTCTTC. It codes for CATSRRPGALPRGYNEQFF.